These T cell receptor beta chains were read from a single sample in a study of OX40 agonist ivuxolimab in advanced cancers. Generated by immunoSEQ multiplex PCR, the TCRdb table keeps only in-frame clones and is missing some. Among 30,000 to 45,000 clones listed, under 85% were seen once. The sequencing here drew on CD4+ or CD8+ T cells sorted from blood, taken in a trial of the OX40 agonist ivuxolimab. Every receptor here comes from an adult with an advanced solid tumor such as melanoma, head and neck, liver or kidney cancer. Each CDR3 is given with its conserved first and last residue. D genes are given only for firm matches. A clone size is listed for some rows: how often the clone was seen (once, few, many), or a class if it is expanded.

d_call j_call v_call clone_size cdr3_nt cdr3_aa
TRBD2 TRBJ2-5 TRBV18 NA TGTGCCAGCTCACAGTCGGTAGCTAGCGGGACAGAGACCCAGTACTTC CASSQSVASGTETQYF
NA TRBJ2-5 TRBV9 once TGTGCCAGCAGCCCCATGAGGGGGTTCAGGGGCGTGGAGACCCAGTACTTC CASSPMRGFRGVETQYF
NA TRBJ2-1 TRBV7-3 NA TGTGCCAGCAGCCCCCCCGGGAGCGGAGACAATGAGCAGTTCTTC CASSPPGSGDNEQFF
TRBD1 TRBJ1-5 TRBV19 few TGTGCCAGTAGTAGGGGGACAGGGGCGGAGCAGCCCCAGCATTTT CASSRGTGAEQPQHF
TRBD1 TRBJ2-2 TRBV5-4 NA TGTGCCAGCAGCCCAGGGGGCCTGGTCACCGGGGAGCTGTTTTTT CASSPGGLVTGELFF
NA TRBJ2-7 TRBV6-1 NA TGTGCCAGCAGTGCCCGACAGGGCGGCGGAGGGTACGAGCAGTACTTC CASSARQGGGGYEQYF
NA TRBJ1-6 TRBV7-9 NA TGTGCCAGCAGCCAAGAGGCCTATAATTCACCCCTCCACTTT CASSQEAYNSPLHF
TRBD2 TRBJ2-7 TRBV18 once TGTGCCAGCTCAACCTCTTCCCCGGGGCTAGCGGGGAACGAGCAGTACTTC CASSTSSPGLAGNEQYF
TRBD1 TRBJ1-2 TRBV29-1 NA TGCAGCGTTGAAGGGACAGGGGGAAACTATGGCTACACCTTC CSVEGTGGNYGYTF
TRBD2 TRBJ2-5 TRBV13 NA TGTGCCAGCAGCCCGAGGCGGGGGGGAACGGAGACCCAGTACTTC CASSPRRGGTETQYF
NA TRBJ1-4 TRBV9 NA TGTGCCAGCAGCCCCCGCGGCGCAACTAATGAAAAACTGTTTTTT CASSPRGATNEKLFF
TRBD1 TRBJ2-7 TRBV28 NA TGTGCCAGCAGTTTTACAGGGGGCGAGCAGTACTTC CASSFTGGEQYF
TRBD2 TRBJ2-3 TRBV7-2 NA TGTGCCAGCAGCTTAGGGCCAGCGGGGATCACAGATACGCAGTATTTT CASSLGPAGITDTQYF
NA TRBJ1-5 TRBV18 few TGTGCCAGCTCACCATTTGGTAGGGGGAATAGCAATCAGCCCCAGCATTTT CASSPFGRGNSNQPQHF
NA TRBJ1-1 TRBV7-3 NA TGTGCCAGCAGCTTCACCTGGGGAAACACTGAAGCTTTCTTT CASSFTWGNTEAFF
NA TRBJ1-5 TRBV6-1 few TGTGCCAGCAGTGATGCTGGATATGGACAGCCCCAGCATTTT CASSDAGYGQPQHF
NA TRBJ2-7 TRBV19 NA TGTGCCAGTAGTCCCCCGTACGGCCCCTACGAGCAGTACTTC CASSPPYGPYEQYF
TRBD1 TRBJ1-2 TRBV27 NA TGTGCCAGCAGTTTGACAGGGGGCCTTGGTGGCTACACCTTC CASSLTGGLGGYTF
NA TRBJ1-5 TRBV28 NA TGTGCCAGCAGTTTATACAGGGAAGGACAGCCCCAGCATTTT CASSLYREGQPQHF
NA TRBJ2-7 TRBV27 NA TGTGCCAGCGGGGGCAGGGACTCCTACGAGCAGTACTTC CASGGRDSYEQYF
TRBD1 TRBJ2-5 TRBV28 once TGTGCCAGCAGTTTATTAGGGCGGACAGGGGGGCAAGAGACCCAGTACTTC CASSLLGRTGGQETQYF
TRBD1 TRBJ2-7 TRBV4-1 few TGCGCCAGCAGCCATGGCCCGTTCGGGACAGGGGGGAGGGAGCAGTACTTC CASSHGPFGTGGREQYF
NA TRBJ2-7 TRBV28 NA TGTGCCAGCAGCCCGGGGTACGAGCAGTACTTC CASSPGYEQYF
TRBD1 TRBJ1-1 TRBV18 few TGTGCCAGCTCACCGGGACAGGTTCGAAACACTGAAGCTTTCTTT CASSPGQVRNTEAFF
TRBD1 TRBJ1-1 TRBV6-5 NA TGTGCCAGCAGTCCCACCGGGACAGGGGGCACTGAAGCTTTCTTT CASSPTGTGGTEAFF
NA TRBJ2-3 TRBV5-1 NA TGCGCCAGCAGCTCGAGGGGGAGCACAGATACGCAGTATTTT CASSSRGSTDTQYF
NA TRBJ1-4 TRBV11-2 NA TGTGCCAGCAGCCCTAGCGGCAGGGCTAATGAAAAACTGTTTTTT CASSPSGRANEKLFF
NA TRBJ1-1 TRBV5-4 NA TGTGCCAGCAGCTCGACAGGGAACACTGAAGCTTTCTTT CASSSTGNTEAFF
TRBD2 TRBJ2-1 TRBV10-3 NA TGTGCCATCAGTGAGACATTAGCGGGGGAAGGTGAGCAGTTCTTC CAISETLAGEGEQFF
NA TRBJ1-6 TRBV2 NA TGTGCCAGCAGTGAAACCAGCGTGGTGGCCCTCCACTTT CASSETSVVALHF
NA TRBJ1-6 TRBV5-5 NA TGTGCCAGCAGCTTGAGGGGCGGATATAATTCACCCCTCCACTTT CASSLRGGYNSPLHF
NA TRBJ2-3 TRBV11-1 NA TGTGCCAGCAGCTTAGTTTACAACACAGATACGCAGTATTTT CASSLVYNTDTQYF
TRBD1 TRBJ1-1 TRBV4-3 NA TGCGCCAGCAGCCGCGGACAGGAGAACACTGAAGCTTTCTTT CASSRGQENTEAFF
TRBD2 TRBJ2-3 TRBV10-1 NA TGCGCCAGCAAGGCGACTAGCGGCTCAGATACGCAGTATTTT CASKATSGSDTQYF
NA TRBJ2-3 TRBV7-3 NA TGTGCCAGCAGCTTGTCCCGGGGACTCAACACAGATACGCAGTATTTT CASSLSRGLNTDTQYF
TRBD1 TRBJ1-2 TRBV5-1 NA TGCGCCAGCAGCGAGGGGGCAGGTATCTATGGCTACACCTTC CASSEGAGIYGYTF
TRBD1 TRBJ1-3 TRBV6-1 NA TGTGCCAGCAGTGAACCGGGGCTCCGGGACAGGGTTTCAGGAAACACCATATATTTT CASSEPGLRDRVSGNTIYF
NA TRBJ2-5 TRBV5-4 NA TGTGCCAGCAGCCTCTCCACAACCCCGGGGGAGACCCAGTACTTC CASSLSTTPGETQYF
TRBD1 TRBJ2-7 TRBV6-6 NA TGTGCCAGCAGTACCCAGGGGGCCTACGAGCAGTACTTC CASSTQGAYEQYF
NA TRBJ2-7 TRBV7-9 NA TGTGCCAGCAGCTTAGACCGGGTCTACGAGCAGTACTTC CASSLDRVYEQYF
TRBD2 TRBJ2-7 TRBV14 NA TGTGCCAGCAGCCCCGGACTGGCGGGGGACGAGCAGTACTTC CASSPGLAGDEQYF
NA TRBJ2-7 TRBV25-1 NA TGTGCCAGCAGTTCGACGTCCAACGAGCAGTACTTC CASSSTSNEQYF
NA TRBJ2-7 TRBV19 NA TGTGCCAGTTCCTTCAGCGGTACCACCTACGAGCAGTACTTC CASSFSGTTYEQYF
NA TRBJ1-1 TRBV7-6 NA TGTGCCAGCAGCTTAGCGTTTGACGGTTTCACTGAAGCTTTCTTT CASSLAFDGFTEAFF
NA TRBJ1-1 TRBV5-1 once TGCGCCAGCAGTTCGGAATCTGGGGGCACTGAAGCTTTCTTT CASSSESGGTEAFF
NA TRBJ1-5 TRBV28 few TGTGCCAGCAGTTTAAGGTGGGGGACAAATAATCAGCCCCAGCATTTT CASSLRWGTNNQPQHF
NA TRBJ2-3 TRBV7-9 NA TGTGCCAGCAGTTCGGGGGGCCCGTCTAGCACAGATACGCAGTATTTT CASSSGGPSSTDTQYF
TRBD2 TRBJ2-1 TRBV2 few TGTGCCAGCAGTGTGTTGCAAGCGGGGGACAATGAGCAGTTCTTC CASSVLQAGDNEQFF
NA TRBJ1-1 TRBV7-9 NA TGTGCCAGCAGCTTAAGATCGGGGAACACTGAAGCTTTCTTT CASSLRSGNTEAFF
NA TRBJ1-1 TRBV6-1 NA TGTGCCAGCAGTGAACTCCCAGCTAACACTGAAGCTTTCTTT CASSELPANTEAFF
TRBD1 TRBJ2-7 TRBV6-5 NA TGTGCCAGCAGTCCGGGACAGGTCTCCGAGCAGTACTTC CASSPGQVSEQYF
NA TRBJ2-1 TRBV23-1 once TGCGCCAGCAGTCAACGAGAGGGGTGCAATGAGCAGTTCTTC CASSQREGCNEQFF
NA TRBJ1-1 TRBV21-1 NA TGTGCCAGCAGCAGATCAGGGAGAGTTGACACTGAAGCTTTCTTT CASSRSGRVDTEAFF
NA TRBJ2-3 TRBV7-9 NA TGTGCCAGCAGCTTACGGGGAGACACAGATACGCAGTATTTT CASSLRGDTDTQYF
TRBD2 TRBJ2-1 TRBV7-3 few TGTGCCAGCAGCTTCATAGCGGGAAGCTCCTACAATGAGCAGTTCTTC CASSFIAGSSYNEQFF
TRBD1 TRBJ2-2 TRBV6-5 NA TGTGCCAGCAGGACAGGGGGGAACACCGGGGAGCTGTTTTTT CASRTGGNTGELFF
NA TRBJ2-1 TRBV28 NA TGTGCCAGCAGTTTACCTCAGGGGCCCCCGTTGGATGAGCAGTTCTTC CASSLPQGPPLDEQFF
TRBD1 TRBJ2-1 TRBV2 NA TGTGCCAGCAGTGAAGAGGGGGCGCGGGAGCAGTTCTTC CASSEEGAREQFF
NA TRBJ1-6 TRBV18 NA TGTGCCAGCTCACTCGACTTAGGGGAAGCACCCCTCCACTTT CASSLDLGEAPLHF
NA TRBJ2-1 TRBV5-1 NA TGCGCCAGCAGCTTGGGTTTCACAGGCCCCTACAATGAGCAGTTCTTC CASSLGFTGPYNEQFF